The source of this TCR beta chain is a study of Ad26.COV2.S vaccination and SARS-CoV-2 variants. Study information: The donor belonged to the COV1001 Ad26.COV2.S trial arm.

Broader study findings: Spike-specific TCR breadth ran higher among vaccine recipients than placebo recipients. Substantial response breadth was reportedly seen for spike-specific CD8+ and CD4+ T cells after vaccination.

Noted treatment: approximately 18 received Ad26.COV2.S at low or high dose, single or two shots; five or six received placebo; per-sample allocation not given. At day 63 after the first vaccine or placebo injection, samples were drawn. Expressing Wuhan-strain SARS-CoV-2 spike, an Ad26 vector served as the vaccine. Trimming took off 2 bases at V and 5 bases at J, with 13 bases between the two ends. The CDR3 spans 14 residues. Germline V gene sequence: CDR1 SGHRS, CDR2 YFSETQ. Clones were read by immunoSEQ multiplex PCR, and TCRdb kept only the in-frame ones, dropping some. The sample holds about 400,000 clones; about 88% are singletons and the top ten take around 1.8%. Worth noting for this clone: Its target is unknown.

V is TRBV5-1 and J is TRBJ2-5; D might be TRBD2 (5 bases). This TCR was sampled from a person aged 18 to 59 who received the Ad26.COV2.S COVID-19 vaccine or a placebo. This material consisted of peripheral blood, taken in a trial of Ad26.COV2.S vaccine versus placebo. The CDR3 sequence is CASSLLLPGETQYF. The CDR3 DNA reads TGCGCCAGCAGCTTACTTCTCCCGGGGGAGACCCAGTACTTC. Together with reference TRBV5-1 and TRBJ2-5, the CDR3 gives the full variable domain: KAGVTQTPRYLIKTRGQQVTLSCSPISGHRSVSWYQQTPGQGLQFLFEYFSETQRNKGNFPGRFSGRQFSNSRSEMNVSTLELGDSALYLCASSLLLPGETQYFGPGTRLLVL.